The rows below give T cell receptor beta chains drawn from one sample of a study of T cells in Graves' hyperthyroidism and ophthalmopathy. TCRdb processed the multiplex PCR reads anew with MiXCR; each CDR3 protein has one entry. The sample consists of about 380,000 distinct CDR3 sequences, approximately 14% of them appearing once. What was sequenced was blood. Receptors were obtained from a woman in her sixties or seventies with Graves' hyperthyroidism. Both conserved end residues are trimmed from each CDR3.

j_gene,v_gene,CDR3aa
TRBJ2-3,TRBV3-1,ASSRSTVVSDTQY
TRBJ2-5,TRBV6-1,ASSLLTSGRETQY
TRBJ2-5,TRBV5-6,ASSLVGKEETQY
TRBJ2-1,TRBV10-2,ASSEKGMGGGEQF
TRBJ2-1,TRBV11-3,ASSIMTSPYNEQF
TRBJ2-1,TRBV28,ASTPVGRAYNEQF
TRBJ2-3,TRBV24-1,ATSATQDTQY
TRBJ1-1,TRBV29-1,SVDGFGGEAF
TRBJ2-1,TRBV19,ASRGTSGNRGGQF
TRBJ1-4,TRBV10-3,ATRDRENEKLF
TRBJ2-2,TRBV6-1,ASSELVAGYTGELF
TRBJ2-1,TRBV20-1,SARGGGGARVSYNEQF
TRBJ2-1,TRBV24-1,ATSDFSGSYNEQF
TRBJ1-1,TRBV11-3,ASTSTRGTEAF
TRBJ2-7,TRBV6-5,ASSYSGWAGDYEQY
TRBJ2-3,TRBV27,ASSLRAPSTDTQY
TRBJ2-5,TRBV12-3/TRBV12-4,ASRQRTGRGETQY